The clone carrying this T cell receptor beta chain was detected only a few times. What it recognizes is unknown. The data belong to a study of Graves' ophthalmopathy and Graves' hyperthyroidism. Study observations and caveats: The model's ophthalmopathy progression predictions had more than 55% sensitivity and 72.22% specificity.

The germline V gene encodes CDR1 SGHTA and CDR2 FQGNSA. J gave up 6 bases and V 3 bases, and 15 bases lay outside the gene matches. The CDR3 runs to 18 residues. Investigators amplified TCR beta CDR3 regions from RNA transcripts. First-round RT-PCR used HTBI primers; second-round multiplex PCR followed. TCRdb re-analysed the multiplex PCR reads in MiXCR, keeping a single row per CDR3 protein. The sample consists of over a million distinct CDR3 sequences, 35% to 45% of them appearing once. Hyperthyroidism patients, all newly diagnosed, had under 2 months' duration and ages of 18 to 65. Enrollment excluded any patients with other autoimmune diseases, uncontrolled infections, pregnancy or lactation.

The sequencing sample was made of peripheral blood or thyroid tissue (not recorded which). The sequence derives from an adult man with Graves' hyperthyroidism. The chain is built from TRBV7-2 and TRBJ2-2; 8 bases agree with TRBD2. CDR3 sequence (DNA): TGTGCCAGCAGCTTGACTTTGAGGACTAGCCTAGGGGCCGGGGAGCTGTTTTTT. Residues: CASSLTLRTSLGAGELFF.